Listed below are T cell receptor beta chains from one sample, sequenced in a study of OX40 agonist ivuxolimab in advanced cancers. Sequencing was performed with immunoSEQ multiplex PCR; in TCRdb, only in-frame clones are kept and a portion is missing. The table has around 70,000 clones, approximately 90% seen once. Sequenced material: CD4+ or CD8+ T cells sorted from blood, taken in a trial of the OX40 agonist ivuxolimab. The receptor set was obtained from an adult with an advanced solid tumor such as melanoma, head and neck, liver or kidney cancer. CDR3s include the opening cysteine and the closing phenylalanine or tryptophan.

j_gene: TRBJ1-2; v_gene: TRBV6-5; CDR3aa: CASTTLGTGVRGYTF
j_gene: TRBJ2-5; v_gene: TRBV7-9; CDR3aa: CASSNLTGRETQYF
j_gene: TRBJ1-4; v_gene: TRBV19; CDR3aa: CASMGKLMKKLFF
j_gene: TRBJ1-3; v_gene: TRBV11-2; CDR3aa: CASSLVQEGFGNTIYF
j_gene: TRBJ2-7; v_gene: TRBV28; CDR3aa: CASSLLTRALLGEQYF
j_gene: TRBJ2-1; v_gene: TRBV5-1; CDR3aa: CASSFGAGTYNEQFF
j_gene: TRBJ2-3; v_gene: TRBV10-2; CDR3aa: CASSDSGADTQYF
j_gene: TRBJ1-1; v_gene: TRBV5-4; CDR3aa: CASSSPGQGYTEAFF
j_gene: TRBJ1-1; v_gene: TRBV6-1; CDR3aa: CASSERPGQGATEAFF
j_gene: TRBJ2-5; v_gene: TRBV18; CDR3aa: CASSKGAGVIRETQYF
j_gene: TRBJ2-1; v_gene: TRBV30; CDR3aa: CASPRTGNEQFF
j_gene: TRBJ1-1; v_gene: TRBV29-1; CDR3aa: CSATDRGRDTEAFF
j_gene: TRBJ1-1; v_gene: TRBV28; CDR3aa: CASSPGTGTTEAFF
j_gene: TRBJ1-3; v_gene: TRBV11-2; CDR3aa: CASSVFRGDTIYF
j_gene: TRBJ2-6; v_gene: TRBV29-1; CDR3aa: CSVEGGRGQTGANVLTF
j_gene: TRBJ2-7; v_gene: TRBV5-1; CDR3aa: CASSFGDRGFSGAYEQYF
j_gene: TRBJ2-5; v_gene: TRBV7-2; CDR3aa: CASGWTGADQYF
j_gene: TRBJ2-7; v_gene: TRBV6-5; CDR3aa: CASSYSETGTYEQYF
j_gene: TRBJ2-7; v_gene: TRBV7-3; CDR3aa: CASSLRGLAGEEQYF
j_gene: TRBJ1-1; v_gene: TRBV19; CDR3aa: CASSSQGNTEAFF
j_gene: TRBJ1-2; v_gene: TRBV29-1; CDR3aa: CSVGGYTF
j_gene: TRBJ2-2; v_gene: TRBV5-4; CDR3aa: CASSSPTGIPFANTGELFF
j_gene: TRBJ2-3; v_gene: TRBV7-8; CDR3aa: CASSYGTGYTDTQYF
j_gene: TRBJ2-7; v_gene: TRBV6-1; CDR3aa: CASSSLAGGNEQYF
j_gene: TRBJ2-5; v_gene: TRBV28; CDR3aa: CASSSPSGMGETQYF
j_gene: TRBJ2-7; v_gene: TRBV13; CDR3aa: CASSEGGRGSGEQYF
j_gene: TRBJ2-1; v_gene: TRBV7-2; CDR3aa: CASSFSGTGDNEQFF
j_gene: TRBJ1-5; v_gene: TRBV15; CDR3aa: CATSPRSNQPQHF
j_gene: TRBJ1-2; v_gene: TRBV7-9; CDR3aa: CASSPLQVFGYTF
j_gene: TRBJ1-1; v_gene: TRBV6-5; CDR3aa: CASTGTGVNTEAFF
j_gene: TRBJ2-3; v_gene: TRBV7-3; CDR3aa: CASSLTGRSTDTQYF
j_gene: TRBJ2-3; v_gene: TRBV4-1; CDR3aa: CASAGTSGAQDTQYF
j_gene: TRBJ2-1; v_gene: TRBV2; CDR3aa: CASSERGLEQFF
j_gene: TRBJ1-3; v_gene: TRBV5-4; CDR3aa: CASSLSTGSAGNTIYF
j_gene: TRBJ2-1; v_gene: TRBV30; CDR3aa: CAGKRTIIDEQFF
j_gene: TRBJ2-5; v_gene: TRBV7-2; CDR3aa: CASSLGLVKETQYF
j_gene: TRBJ1-2; v_gene: TRBV6-5; CDR3aa: CASRTDIYGYTF
j_gene: TRBJ1-1; v_gene: TRBV19; CDR3aa: CASSIYRTKNTEAFF
j_gene: TRBJ2-5; v_gene: TRBV5-1; CDR3aa: CASSLAGGTGETQYF
j_gene: TRBJ2-3; v_gene: TRBV5-1; CDR3aa: CASSASSTDTQYF
j_gene: TRBJ1-1; v_gene: TRBV7-3; CDR3aa: CASSFDSRRIGTEAFF
j_gene: TRBJ2-3; v_gene: TRBV6-4; CDR3aa: CASSDGGLGTDTQYF